This is a list of T cell receptor beta chains from one sample in a study of OX40 agonist ivuxolimab in advanced cancers. The protocol was immunoSEQ multiplex PCR, while the TCRdb copy is restricted to in-frame clones and leaves out a portion. Of fewer than 80,000 clones listed, about 85% were seen once; the top ten hold about 0.83%. The sample here was CD4+ or CD8+ T cells sorted from blood, taken in a trial of the OX40 agonist ivuxolimab. Every receptor here comes from an adult with an advanced solid tumor such as melanoma, head and neck, liver or kidney cancer. Both conserved end residues are part of each CDR3. D genes are given only for firm matches. Expanded clones are given a class, and other clones once, few, many or no size at all.

len	v_gene	d_gene	abundance	j_gene	CDR3nt	CDR3aa
15	TRBV5-1	NA	NA	TRBJ2-3	TGCGCCAGCAGCTTGGGACAGTTCGCTGGGGATACGCAGTATTTT	CASSLGQFAGDTQYF
12	TRBV9	NA	few	TRBJ1-5	TGTGCCAGCAGCGCTAGCAATCAGCCCCAGCATTTT	CASSASNQPQHF
15	TRBV7-9	TRBD1	NA	TRBJ1-5	TGTGCCAGCAGCGTCGGACAGGGGCTCAATCAGCCCCAGCATTTT	CASSVGQGLNQPQHF
11	TRBV7-9	TRBD1	few	TRBJ1-1	TGTGCCAGCAGGGAACAGGGGGAAGCTTTCTTT	CASREQGEAFF
16	TRBV9	NA	NA	TRBJ1-1	TGTGCCAGCAGCCCCCCGGACGGGACCATGAACACTGAAGCTTTCTTT	CASSPPDGTMNTEAFF
14	TRBV6-1	TRBD1	NA	TRBJ1-1	TGTGCCAGCAGTGAAGCGGGGGACAGGCCCGAAGCTTTCTTT	CASSEAGDRPEAFF
14	TRBV5-1	NA	NA	TRBJ1-4	TGCGCCAGCAGCTTAGGGGGGGCTAGTGAAAAACTGTTTTTT	CASSLGGASEKLFF
16	TRBV7-3	NA	NA	TRBJ2-1	TGTGCCAGCAGCCCAGGTGGCGGGAATTCCTACAATGAGCAGTTCTTC	CASSPGGGNSYNEQFF
14	TRBV5-1	NA	NA	TRBJ2-2	TGCGCCAGCAGCTTGGAAGGGACTACCGGGGAGCTGTTTTTT	CASSLEGTTGELFF
14	TRBV19	NA	NA	TRBJ2-2	TGTGCCAGTAGTATAGCGGGCCTCACCGGGGAGCTGTTTTTT	CASSIAGLTGELFF
13	TRBV30	NA	NA	TRBJ2-7	TGTGCCTGGAGTGTATATAGCTCCTACGAGCAGTACTTC	CAWSVYSSYEQYF
14	TRBV5-1	NA	NA	TRBJ1-4	TGCGCCAGCAGCTTGGTGGGGACACATGAAAAACTGTTTTTT	CASSLVGTHEKLFF
14	TRBV7-9	NA	NA	TRBJ2-3	TGTGCCAGCAGCCTCCAGGGGGGAGCAGATACGCAGTATTTT	CASSLQGGADTQYF
14	TRBV7-9	NA	NA	TRBJ2-3	TGTGCCAGCAGCTTAGCTGAAGGAGCAGATACGCAGTATTTT	CASSLAEGADTQYF
14	TRBV18	TRBD1	once	TRBJ1-2	TGTGCCAGCTCACCACCGGACAGGGAGATTGGCTACACCTTC	CASSPPDREIGYTF
16	TRBV5-4	NA	NA	TRBJ1-1	TGTGCCAGCAGCCTGGGGGCCTTAAGGGTTGGCACTGAAGCTTTCTTT	CASSLGALRVGTEAFF
16	TRBV6-5	TRBD2	NA	TRBJ2-1	TGTGCCAGCAGTTACTCGGGACTACCTCTCTACAATGAGCAGTTCTTC	CASSYSGLPLYNEQFF
14	TRBV2	NA	NA	TRBJ1-4	TGTGCCAGCAGTTACAGGACAACTAATGAAAAACTGTTTTTT	CASSYRTTNEKLFF
14	TRBV5-1	NA	NA	TRBJ2-7	TGCGCCAGCAGCTTGGGTACAAGGGACAACGAGCAGTACTTC	CASSLGTRDNEQYF
13	TRBV30	NA	NA	TRBJ2-7	TGTGCCTGCTCGCAGGAAAACTCCTACGAGCAGTACTTC	CACSQENSYEQYF
14	TRBV6-4	TRBD2	NA	TRBJ2-3	TGTGCCAGCAGTGAGATGCTAGCGGGAGATACGCAGTATTTT	CASSEMLAGDTQYF
18	TRBV5-1	TRBD2	NA	TRBJ2-5	TGCGCCAGCAGCCCTACCCGAACTAGCGGAGTGTACCAAGAGACCCAGTACTTC	CASSPTRTSGVYQETQYF
15	TRBV5-1	NA	NA	TRBJ2-3	TGCGCCAGCAGCTTGTTCGGCGGTAGCACAGATACGCAGTATTTT	CASSLFGGSTDTQYF
18	TRBV28	NA	NA	TRBJ2-7	TGTGCCAGCAGTTCATCTACGCTGGGCAGGGAGGCCTCCTACGAGCAGTACTTC	CASSSSTLGREASYEQYF
14	TRBV7-2	TRBD1	NA	TRBJ1-5	TGTGCCAGCAGTCCCGGACAGGGGGCTCAGCCCCAGCATTTT	CASSPGQGAQPQHF
16	TRBV28	NA	NA	TRBJ1-2	TGTGCCAGCAGTTTATCGGGGGAGGGGGGTTCCTATGGCTACACCTTC	CASSLSGEGGSYGYTF
16	TRBV19	TRBD2	NA	TRBJ2-1	TGTGCCAGTAGTATCGGCGAGACTAGCGGGGCGAATGAGCAGTTCTTC	CASSIGETSGANEQFF
14	TRBV18	TRBD1	NA	TRBJ1-4	TGTGCCAGCTCACCCAGTCAGGGGGGTGAAAAACTGTTTTTT	CASSPSQGGEKLFF
15	TRBV5-4	TRBD1	NA	TRBJ2-7	TGTGCCAGCAGCCCGAAGACAGGGGGCAGGTACGAGCAGTACTTC	CASSPKTGGRYEQYF
14	TRBV28	NA	NA	TRBJ1-1	TGTGCCAGTACCACTCCGGGCAGGGCGGCTGAAGCTTTCTTT	CASTTPGRAAEAFF
14	TRBV2	NA	NA	TRBJ1-1	TGTGCCAGCAGTAACCGGGAGCTGAACACTGAAGCTTTCTTT	CASSNRELNTEAFF
15	TRBV7-2	TRBD1	NA	TRBJ1-5	TGTGCCAGCAGCTTAGAACAGGGGTTTGGCCAGCCCCAGCATTTT	CASSLEQGFGQPQHF
13	TRBV10-1	NA	NA	TRBJ1-3	TGCGCCAGCAACAGCAACTCTGGAAACACCATATATTTT	CASNSNSGNTIYF